The clone carrying this TCR beta chain has only one observation. The source of the sample is a study of blood T cell repertoires in COVID-19. This CDR3 comprises 13 residues. With V trimmed by 4 bases and J by 8 bases, 8 bases remained unmatched. Germline V gene lookup returns CDR1 SGDLS and CDR2 YYNGEE. Produced via immunoSEQ multiplex PCR; TCRdb's table is partial and in-frame only. The sample shows more than 40,000 clones, 80% to 90% of them seen only once. The sample was peripheral blood. This TCR was recovered from a human donor in a cohort sampled during active COVID-19. The donor label of this sample is uncertain. J is TRBJ1-2 and V is TRBV9; 7 bases line up with TRBD1. DNA for the CDR3: TGTGCCAGCAGCCCCCAGGGGGTCGGGGGCTACACCTTC. Encoded protein: CASSPQGVGGYTF.